These T cell receptor beta chains were read from a single sample in a study of blood T cell repertoires in COVID-19. Assay used: immunoSEQ multiplex PCR; TCRdb lists only in-frame clones, some missing. The sample includes under 150,000 clones, 70% to 90% of them seen just once. Sequenced material: peripheral blood. Receptors originate from a human donor in a cohort sampled during active COVID-19. CDR3s leave out the opening cysteine and the closing phenylalanine or tryptophan.

TRBV5-8,ASSLATSRIYFGNTIY
TRBV27,ASSLTSGGLNTGELF
TRBV2,ASSELRGYEAF
TRBV6-5,ATSGGYQETQY
TRBV4-1,ASSYTGGSYNEQF
TRBV2,ASSGQGAGTEAF
TRBV5-6,ASSLGQGTGNTIY
TRBV7-3,ASSGQHPRGQPQH
TRBV2,ASSELGFTNEKLF
TRBV19,ASTLAPVGTGELF
TRBV29-1,SVGQGMDTEAF
TRBV30,AWSGASYEQY
TRBV3-1/TRBV3-2,ASSQAAGYEQY
TRBV3-1/TRBV3-2,ASSLFVGQGAYGYT
TRBV7-9,ASNYAATGGVRIDTQY
TRBV27,ASSLQQGVSPLH
TRBV13,AGARGRGGVGANVLT
TRBV18,ASSSGTGGAYEQY
TRBV6-5,ASSYSPAGARDTQY
TRBV2,ASIQGVNSPLH
TRBV6-1,ASSEGIPSYNEQF
TRBV10-3,AISAGLVGDTQY
TRBV27,ASSSLGGRETQY
TRBV2,ASSSQGLSNQPQH
TRBV6-2/TRBV6-3,ASSVAGGSYEQY
TRBV7-8,ASSLNYYEQY
TRBV20-1,SARGDNEQF
TRBV5-1,ASSLGLAGGPGTDTQY
TRBV6-5,ASSYGGGNQPQH
TRBV7-9,ASSRTAVDGYT
TRBV3-1/TRBV3-2,ASSQVTLRPGQPDTQY
TRBV5-1,ASSWGGDRLYEQY
TRBV3-1/TRBV3-2,ASSHRRAGADYEQY
TRBV10-3,AIRPSGGAGQTQY
TRBV7-2,ASSLARDFYNEQF
TRBV7-9,ASSSPRGGEYNEQF
TRBV5-6,ASSFYGGQVGTDTQY
TRBV27,ASSLALHRPGQGTNEQY
TRBV12-3/TRBV12-4,ASSFHRIHEQY
TRBV24-1,ATSDTGQGRANYGYT
TRBV29-1,SVLWGRLDTIY
TRBV9,ASSVEEATEAF
TRBV9,ASSVAASGGYQETQY
TRBV3-1/TRBV3-2,ASSQAEGEYNEQF
TRBV6-1,ASSEGLGQGGETQY
TRBV19,ASSRKGLADTEAF
TRBV9,ASSVVGQPYSNNEQF